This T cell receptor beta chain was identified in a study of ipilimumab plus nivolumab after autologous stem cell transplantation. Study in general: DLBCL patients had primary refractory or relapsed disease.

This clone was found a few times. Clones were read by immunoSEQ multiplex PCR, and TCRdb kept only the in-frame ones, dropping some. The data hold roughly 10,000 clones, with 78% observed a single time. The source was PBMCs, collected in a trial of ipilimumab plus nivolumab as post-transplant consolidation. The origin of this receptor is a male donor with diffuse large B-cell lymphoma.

As DNA, the CDR3 is TGTGCCAGCAAGGGACTAGCGGGGGCCTTTAGCACAGATACGCAGTATTTT. This gives the protein CASKGLAGAFSTDTQYF. The chain uses TRBV27 and TRBJ2-3, with TRBD2 matching 14 bases. The trim removed 7 bases at V and 0 bases at J, leaving 6 bases unmatched. CDR1 MNHEY and CDR2 SMNVEV come from the germline V gene (reference sequence). CDR3 size: 17 residues.